The 21 T cell receptor beta chains below all came from one sample that was sequenced in a study of T cell responses to AZD1222 COVID-19 vaccine. Method: immunoSEQ multiplex PCR; TCRdb's copy keeps in-frame clones and lacks some. The data hold 210,000 or so clones, with about 92% observed a single time. The material sequenced was peripheral blood, taken on day 0 of MenACWY control vaccination. These receptor sequences come from an adult in good health.

The J gene is TRBJ2-2, the V gene TRBV19; D may be TRBD1 (6 bases). The germline V gene has CDR1 LNHDA and CDR2 SQIVND (reference sequence). Deletions cut 6 bases from V and 7 bases from J, with 18 bases between. The CDR3 covers 15 residues. The CDR3 region is CASRDAGERNGELFF. CDR3 in DNA: TGTGCCAGTAGGGACGCAGGGGAAAGGAACGGGGAGCTGTTTTTT.

The gene calls are TRBV5-5 and TRBJ1-2; weak D call: TRBD1 (6 bases). The V and J ends lost 4 bases and 4 bases respectively, with 17 bases between them. The CDR3 contains 15 residues. Germline CDR1 is SGHKS and CDR2 is YYEKEE (reference sequence). The CDR3, as DNA: TGTGCCAGCAGCACCGGCGAGGGGGTCTCCTATGGCTACACCTTC. Translating it yields CASSTGEGVSYGYTF.

This chain joins TRBV5-5 and TRBJ1-2, with D possibly TRBD1 on 5 matching bases. The CDR3 length is 15 residues. The germline CDR1 and CDR2 sequences are SGHKS and YYEKEE (reference sequence). The ends were cut back, 3 bases at V and 6 bases at J, with 18 bases in the middle. The CDR3 nucleotides are TGTGCCAGCAGCTCATGGTCCTCAGGGACGGATGGCTACACCTTC. This translates into CASSSWSSGTDGYTF.

In regard to this clone: The same CDR3 is also encoded by other DNA sequences in this sample. V is TRBV7-2 and J is TRBJ2-1; no definite D call. The germline V gene encodes CDR1 SGHTA and CDR2 FQGNSA. V was shortened by 5 bases and J by 0 bases, with 5 bases between the two germline ends. The CDR3 is 13 residues long. CDR3 coding DNA: TGTGCCAGCAGCCCGGGCTCCTACAATGAGCAGTTCTTC. It translates to CASSPGSYNEQFF.

This chain uses TRBV10-1 with TRBJ2-3, with 8 positions matching TRBD1. V shed 5 bases and J 6 bases; nucleotides not matched to a gene: 7. Germline CDR1 and CDR2: WNHNN and SYGVQD (reference sequence). The CDR3 extends over 14 amino acids. CDR3 sequence: CASSQGQARDTQYF. The CDR3, as DNA: TGCGCCAGCAGTCAGGGACAGGCCAGGGATACGCAGTATTTT.

This chain uses TRBV24-1 with TRBJ1-1; the D is unclear. The V gene lost 2 bases and the J gene lost 1 base, with 4 bases spanning the gap. This CDR3 region has 13 residues. CDR1 and CDR2 (germline): KGHDR, SFDVKD. The chain's CDR3 is CATSDSENTEAFF. CDR3 nucleotide sequence: TGTGCCACCAGTGATTCGGAGAACACTGAAGCTTTCTTT.

The gene calls are TRBV6-1 and TRBJ2-5, with D possibly being TRBD2 (6 bases). Germline CDR1 and CDR2: MNHNS and SASEGT. Trimming stripped 2 bases from V and 3 bases from J, with 13 bases between. The CDR3 extends over 15 amino acids. CDR3 region: CASSEPRGGKETQYF. The CDR3 bases are TGTGCCAGCAGTGAACCTCGGGGAGGAAAAGAGACCCAGTACTTC.

This clone was counted a single time. This chain uses TRBV6-2 or TRBV6-3 with TRBJ2-3; 8 bases map to TRBD2. The CDR3 loop spans 14 amino acids. V shed 6 bases and J 2 bases; nucleotides not matched to a gene: 4. Germline-derived CDR1 and CDR2 are MNHEY and SVGEGT. This CDR3 is CASSLAGTTDTQYF. The CDR3 nucleotides read TGTGCCAGCAGCCTAGCGGGTACCACAGATACGCAGTATTTT.

The rearrangement joins TRBV2 to TRBJ1-1; 7 bases match TRBD1. Germline-derived CDR1 and CDR2 are SNHLY and FYNNEI. There are 15 residues in the CDR3. The junction had 8 bases not matched to a gene; V was cut back by 5 bases and J by 2 bases. The CDR3 loop reads CASSPQQGTNTEAFF. CDR3 bases: TGTGCCAGCAGTCCTCAACAGGGGACCAACACTGAAGCTTTCTTT.

V usage is TRBV30 and J usage is TRBJ1-2; D uncertain. The CDR3 length is 13 residues. Germline assignment: CDR1 GTSNPN and CDR2 SVGIG (reference sequence). The ends were cut back, 0 bases at V and 4 bases at J, with 9 bases in the middle. This chain's CDR3 is CAWSVVTSYGYTF. The CDR3 coding sequence is TGTGCCTGGAGTGTGGTCACTTCCTATGGCTACACCTTC.

The genes are TRBV2 and TRBJ2-5; no reliable D call. The CDR3 is made up of 13 amino acids. Per the germline V gene, CDR1 is SNHLY and CDR2 is FYNNEI. The ends were cut back, 0 bases at V and 14 bases at J, with 16 bases in the middle. The CDR3 loop is CASSEAGREPSYF. CDR3 coding DNA: TGTGCCAGCAGTGAAGCGGGAAGGGAACCTTCATACTTC. Based on the CDR3 plus reference TRBV2 and TRBJ2-5, the full variable domain is EPEVTQTPSHQVTQMGQEVILRCVPISNHLYFYWYRQILGQKVEFLVSFYNNEISEKSEIFDDQFSVERPDGSNFTLKIRSTKLEDSAMYFCASSEAGREPSYFGPGTRLLVL.

The chain combines TRBV6-5 with TRBJ1-4; a weak D match, TRBD1 (5 bases). Germline assignment: CDR1 MNHEY and CDR2 SVGAGI. The V end lost 7 bases, the J end lost 7 bases, and 16 bases lay between the germline ends. The CDR3 contains 14 residues. The CDR3 here is CASTSGGSGEKLFF. In nucleotides, the CDR3 is TGTGCCAGCACCTCTGGGGGATCCGGTGAAAAACTGTTTTTT.

The sample holds one count of this clone. The chain is built from TRBV2 and TRBJ1-5, with D hard to call. V was pared by 4 bases and J by 4 bases, with 11 bases between. This CDR3 is 14 amino acids long. The germline gives CDR1 SNHLY, CDR2 FYNNEI. CDR3 region: CASSVGSPNQPQHF. The CDR3, as DNA: TGTGCCAGCAGTGTGGGCAGCCCAAATCAGCCCCAGCATTTT.

The J gene is TRBJ1-2, the V gene TRBV4-1; the D is unclear. Germline assignment: CDR1 MGHRA and CDR2 YSYEKL. Trimming stripped 0 bases from V and 4 bases from J, with 18 bases between. CDR3 size: 17 residues. The CDR3 DNA is TGCGCCAGCAGCCAAGACCCCAGACTCCGAAGTTTCTATGGCTACACCTTC. It encodes CASSQDPRLRSFYGYTF.

Regarding this clone: At the DNA level, this CDR3 is encoded by other sequences in the same sample as well. V is TRBV3-1 (or the pseudogene TRBV3-2) and J is TRBJ1-3; no firm D call. Germline CDR1 and CDR2: LGHDT and YNNKEL (reference sequence). The CDR3 has 16 residues. Trimming removed 0 bases from V and 4 bases from J, with 13 bases in between. The CDR3 sequence: CASSQDTRSSGNTIYF. DNA for the CDR3: TGTGCCAGCAGCCAAGATACGCGGTCCTCAGGAAACACCATATATTTT.

This clone has more than one count but fewer than ten. The V gene is TRBV6-4, the J gene TRBJ1-2; D unclear. This CDR3 contains 15 residues. V lost 2 bases and J 4 bases, leaving 14 bases between the germline ends. Per germline, CDR1 MRHNA and CDR2 SNTAGT. The CDR3 DNA follows: TGTGCCAGCAGTGACGCCAGCCGCTGGGGCTATGGCTACACCTTC. It specifies CASSDASRWGYGYTF.

The chain links TRBV7-9 to TRBJ1-3; maybe TRBD1 (5 bases). The CDR3 loop spans 14 amino acids. Trimming removed 0 bases at V and 3 bases at J, with 6 bases between. Germline V lookup: CDR1 SEHNR, CDR2 FQNEAQ (reference sequence). CDR3 bases: TGTGCCAGCAGCTTAGCGACAGTTGGAAACACCATATATTTT. This sequence encodes CASSLATVGNTIYF.

This rearrangement joins TRBV5-1 to TRBJ1-1; 7 bases map to TRBD1. This CDR3 has 14 amino acids. V shed 3 bases and J 0 bases; nucleotides not matched to a gene: 2. Germline values: CDR1 SGHRS, CDR2 YFSETQ. The CDR3 DNA sequence: TGCGCCAGCAGCTCGGGACAGCTGAACACTGAAGCTTTCTTT. This encodes CASSSGQLNTEAFF.

This clone was seen a single time. The J gene is TRBJ1-4, the V gene TRBV5-5, with 10 bases fitting TRBD1. Germline V gene data show CDR1 as SGHKS and CDR2 as YYEKEE (reference sequence). The CDR3 is 14 residues long. V trimming: 4 bases; J trimming: 13 bases; junction bases outside the gene matches: 10. The CDR3 protein is CASSPGTGAFGLFF. CDR3 sequence (DNA): TGTGCCAGCAGCCCCGGGACAGGGGCCTTCGGACTGTTTTTT.

The V and J genes are TRBV4-2 and TRBJ1-5; D ambiguous. Looked up from germline, CDR1 is LGHNA and CDR2 is YNFKEQ. This CDR3 contains 13 residues. The V end was cut by 0 bases, the J end by 4 bases, with 4 bases between. The chain's CDR3 is CASSQEPNQPQHF. The CDR3 DNA reads as TGTGCCAGCAGCCAAGAACCTAATCAGCCCCAGCATTTT.

The chain couples TRBV30 to TRBJ1-2; D perhaps matches TRBD1 (6 bases). Trimming removed 4 bases from V and 4 bases from J, with 13 bases in between. The CDR3 consists of 13 residues. Germline loops: CDR1 GTSNPN, CDR2 SVGIG (reference sequence). In nucleotides, the CDR3 is TGTGCCTGGACCAGGACAGACGCCTATGGCTACACCTTC. Its protein product is CAWTRTDAYGYTF.